The sample holds one count of the clone carrying this T cell receptor (beta chain). As yet, its antigen is unknown. Time point in this sample: pre-sensitization, week 0. As to treatment: therapeutic diphenylcyclopropenone sensitization with weekly scalp DPC. The data derive from a study of human T cells and chemical hapten exposure. Overall study: Sensitization involved placing 2% DPC onto a roughly 2 cm by roughly 2 cm region of upper inner arm skin. Study results and limitations: Patch test score was positively correlated with the counts of TCRs that had expanded at PT1.

One entry per CDR3 protein results from TCRdb running MiXCR on the RACE reads. In the table there are roughly 100,000 distinct CDR3 sequences, roughly 10% of which are singletons. J lost 1 base, V lost 4 bases, and 3 bases had no gene match. Germline V gives CDR1 LGHNA, CDR2 YNFKEQ. This CDR3 spans 15 amino acids. This chain joins TRBV4-2 and TRBJ2-7; 11 nucleotides agree with TRBD1. Sequencing used whole blood, obtained in connection with sensitization to the hapten diphenylcyclopropenone (DPC). The origin of this receptor is a woman aged 55-69 years with alopecia areata. Some clones in this sample may be carry-over from other donors' samples. CDR3 protein: CASSPGQGASYEQYF. CDR3 coding DNA: TGTGCCAGCAGCCCCGGACAGGGGGCTTCCTACGAGCAGTACTTC.